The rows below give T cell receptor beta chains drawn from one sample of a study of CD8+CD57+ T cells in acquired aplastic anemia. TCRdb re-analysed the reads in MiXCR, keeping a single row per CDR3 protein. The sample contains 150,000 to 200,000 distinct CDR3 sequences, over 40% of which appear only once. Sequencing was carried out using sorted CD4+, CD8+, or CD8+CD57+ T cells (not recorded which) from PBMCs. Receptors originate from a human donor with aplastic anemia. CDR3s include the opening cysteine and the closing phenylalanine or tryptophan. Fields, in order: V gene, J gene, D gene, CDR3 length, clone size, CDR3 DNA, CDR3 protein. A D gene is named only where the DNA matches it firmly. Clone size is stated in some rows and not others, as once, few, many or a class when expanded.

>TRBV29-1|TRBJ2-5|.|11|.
TGCAGCGTTGGTCTATCTGAGACCCAGTACTTC
CSVGLSETQYF
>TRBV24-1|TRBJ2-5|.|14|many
TGTGCCACCAGTGACCCCAGGGGGGGAGAGACCCAGTACTTC
CATSDPRGGETQYF
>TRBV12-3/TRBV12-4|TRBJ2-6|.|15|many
TGTGCCAGCAGTTTCATCCTCTCTGGGGCCAACGTCCTGACTTTC
CASSFILSGANVLTF
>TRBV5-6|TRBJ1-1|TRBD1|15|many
TGTGCCAGCAGCAGTATTCACAGGGGTGGGACTGAAGCTTTCTTT
CASSSIHRGGTEAFF
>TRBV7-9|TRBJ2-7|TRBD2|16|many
TGTGCCAGCAGCTTACCCCTCGCTAGCGGGACATACGAGCAGTACTTC
CASSLPLASGTYEQYF
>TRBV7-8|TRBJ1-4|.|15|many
TGTGCCAGCAGATCGAGGTGGGGGGGGAGCGAAAAACTGTTTTTT
CASRSRWGGSEKLFF
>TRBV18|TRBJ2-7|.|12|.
TGTGCCAGCTCACCGTACGGGAACGAGCAGTACTTC
CASSPYGNEQYF
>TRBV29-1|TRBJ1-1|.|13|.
TGCAGCGTTGAAGAGGGGATTGGGGTTGAAGCTTTCTTT
CSVEEGIGVEAFF
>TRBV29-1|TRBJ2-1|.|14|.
TGCAGCGTTGCCGACGGGGCCCGCTACAATGAGCAGTTCTTC
CSVADGARYNEQFF
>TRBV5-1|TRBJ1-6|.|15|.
TGCGCCAGCAGCCGGGAGACCAGCACAAATTCACCCCTCCACTTT
CASSRETSTNSPLHF
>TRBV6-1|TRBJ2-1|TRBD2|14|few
TGTGCCAGCCAGACTAGCGGGGTAAGCAATGAGCAGTTCTTC
CASQTSGVSNEQFF
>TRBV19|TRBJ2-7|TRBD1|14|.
TGTGCCACATCGGACAGGGGGCCTCCATACGAGCAGTACTTC
CATSDRGPPYEQYF
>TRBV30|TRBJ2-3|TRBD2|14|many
TGTGCCTGGGAACTAGCGGCTTCCACAGATACGCAGTATTTT
CAWELAASTDTQYF
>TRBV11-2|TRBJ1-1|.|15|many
TGTGCCAGCAGCTTACGGATAAGGGCGAACACTGAAGCTTTCTTT
CASSLRIRANTEAFF
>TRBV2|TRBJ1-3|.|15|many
TGTGCCAGCAGTGAAGCGAGGGTCCCGGGAAACACCATATATTTT
CASSEARVPGNTIYF
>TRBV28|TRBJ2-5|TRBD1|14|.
TGTGCCAGCGCAGTACAGGGGAACCAAGAGACCCAGTACTTC
CASAVQGNQETQYF
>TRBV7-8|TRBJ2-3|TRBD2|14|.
TGTGCCACATACAGGGCGGGAGGATTAGATACGCAGTATTTT
CATYRAGGLDTQYF
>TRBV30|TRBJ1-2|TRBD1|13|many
TGTGCCTACTTCCGGGACAGGCCATCCGGCTACACCTTC
CAYFRDRPSGYTF
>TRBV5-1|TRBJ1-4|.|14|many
TGCGCCAGCAGCTTGGACGGCAGGAGGGAAAAACTGTTTTTT
CASSLDGRREKLFF
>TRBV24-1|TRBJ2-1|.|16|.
TGTGCCACCAGTGGTCCCGACGGGAGCTCCTACAATGAGCAGTTCTTC
CATSGPDGSSYNEQFF
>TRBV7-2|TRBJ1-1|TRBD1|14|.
TGTGCCAGTAGCATAACAGGGGGCAACACTGAAGCTTTCTTT
CASSITGGNTEAFF
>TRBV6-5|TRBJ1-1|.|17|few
TGTGCCAGCAGTTACTCGTCGGGAAACCTAGTAGGGACTGAAGCTTTCTTT
CASSYSSGNLVGTEAFF
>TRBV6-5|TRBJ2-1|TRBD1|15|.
TGTGCCAGCAGTTACAGACAGGGCTGGTTTAATGAGCAGTTCTTC
CASSYRQGWFNEQFF
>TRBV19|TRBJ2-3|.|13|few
TGTGCCAGTAGGGGGGTGGGGACAGATACGCAGTATTTT
CASRGVGTDTQYF
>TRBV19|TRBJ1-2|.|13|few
TGTGCCAGTAGTATTTGGGGGCAGGATGGCTACACCTTC
CASSIWGQDGYTF
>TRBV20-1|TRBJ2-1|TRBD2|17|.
TGCAGTGCGAGGATACCGGGACTAGCGGGAGGAATATGGGAGCAGTTCTTC
CSARIPGLAGGIWEQFF
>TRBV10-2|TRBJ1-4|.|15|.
TGCGCCAGCAGTGAGTCCGGGGGAGGTGAAGAAAAACTGTTTTTT
CASSESGGGEEKLFF
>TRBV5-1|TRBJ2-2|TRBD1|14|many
TGCGCCAGCAGCCCACAGGGGGACACCGGGGAGCTGTTTTTT
CASSPQGDTGELFF
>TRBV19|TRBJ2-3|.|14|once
TGTGCCAGTAGTCTCCGGGACTGGACCAATACGCAGTATTTT
CASSLRDWTNTQYF
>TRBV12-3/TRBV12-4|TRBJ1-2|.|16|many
TGTGCCAGCACCCCGAGCCCCGCAGCCGCTATTGGAGGCTACACCTTC
CASTPSPAAAIGGYTF
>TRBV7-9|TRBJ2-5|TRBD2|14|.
TGTGCCAGCGGGGGAGCGGGAAAAGGGGAGACCCAGTACTTC
CASGGAGKGETQYF
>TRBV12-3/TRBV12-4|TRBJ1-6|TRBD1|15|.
TGTGCCAGCAGCTTGGGACAGATAGTAGGACCACCCCTCCACTTT
CASSLGQIVGPPLHF
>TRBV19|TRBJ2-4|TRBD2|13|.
TGTGCCACCCCGATGGGGGGGAAGGACATTCAGTACTTC
CATPMGGKDIQYF
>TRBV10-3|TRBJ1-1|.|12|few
TGTGCCATACATGATAGGAACACTGAAGCTTTCTTT
CAIHDRNTEAFF
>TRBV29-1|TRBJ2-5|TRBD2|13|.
TGCAGCGTGGACTCTAGCGGTCAAGAGACCCAGTACTTC
CSVDSSGQETQYF
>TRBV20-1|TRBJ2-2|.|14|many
TGCAGTGCCTCCGACCCAGTCAACACCGGGGAGCTGTTTTTT
CSASDPVNTGELFF
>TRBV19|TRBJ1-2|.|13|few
TGTGCCAGTAGTATGTGGGGGAACGATGGCTACACCTTC
CASSMWGNDGYTF
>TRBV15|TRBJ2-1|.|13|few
TGTGCCACCAGCAGACAGGGCGCGAGCCGCCAGTTCTTC
CATSRQGASRQFF
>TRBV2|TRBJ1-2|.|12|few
TGTGCCAGCACCCCGGGGACGACGCGCTACACCTTC
CASTPGTTRYTF
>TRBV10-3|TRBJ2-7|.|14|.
TGTGCCATCACTTCAAGCGAGAGTGGTTACGAGCAGTACTTC
CAITSSESGYEQYF
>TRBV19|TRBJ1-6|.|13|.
TGTGCTAGAGAACCCAGGGGTAGTTCACCCCTCCACTTT
CAREPRGSSPLHF
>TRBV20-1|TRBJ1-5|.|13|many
TGCAGTGCTAAGTTGGGGTGGGACCAGCCCCAGCATTTT
CSAKLGWDQPQHF
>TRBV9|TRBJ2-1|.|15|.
TGTGCCAGCAGCCTATTCTTCTCAAATCACAATGAGCAGTTCTTC
CASSLFFSNHNEQFF
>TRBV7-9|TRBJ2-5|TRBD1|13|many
TGTGCCAGCAGCTCGACAGGGGCAGAGACCCAGTACTTC
CASSSTGAETQYF
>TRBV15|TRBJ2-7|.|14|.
TGTGCCACCGCCCCCGGGACGGATTCCTACGAGCAGTACTTC
CATAPGTDSYEQYF
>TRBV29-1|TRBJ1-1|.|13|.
TGCAGCGTTGAGGGGCAAATGGGCACTGAAGCTTTCTTT
CSVEGQMGTEAFF
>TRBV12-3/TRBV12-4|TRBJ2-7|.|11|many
TGTGCCAGCCAGGGGCGCTACGAGCAGTACTTC
CASQGRYEQYF
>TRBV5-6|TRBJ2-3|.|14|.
TGTGCCAGTAGTAGCCAGGGCAGCACAGATACGCAGTATTTT
CASSSQGSTDTQYF
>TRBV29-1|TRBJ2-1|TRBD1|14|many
TGCAGCGTTCGGACAGGGATCTCCTACAATGAGCAGTTCTTC
CSVRTGISYNEQFF
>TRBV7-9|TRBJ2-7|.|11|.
TGTGCCAGCAGCGCGGGCCCCGAGCAGTACTTC
CASSAGPEQYF
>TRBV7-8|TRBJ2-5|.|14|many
TGTGCCAGCAGCTTAGAACCCAGCGAAGAGACCCAGTACTTC
CASSLEPSEETQYF